A single sample gave rise to the 28 T cell receptor beta chains below, sequenced in a study of shared clonotypes between healthy human individuals. The protocol was immunoSEQ multiplex PCR, while the TCRdb copy is restricted to in-frame clones and leaves out a portion. The sample shows a few million clones, 93% of them seen only once. Sequenced: naive CD4+ T cells from PBMCs. Noted subset: CD45RA+ positively selected. The receptors shown here come from a man aged 18-30 years in good health. Some clones in this sample may be carry-over from other donors' samples.

The CDR3 reads CASSVGAGGPLNTGELFF. The CDR3, as DNA: TGTGCCAGCAGCGTAGGGGCGGGAGGGCCCCTAAACACCGGGGAGCTGTTTTTT. V gene TRBV9 combines with J gene TRBJ2-2, with 9 bases aligning to TRBD2. The CDR3 contains 18 residues. Germline values: CDR1 SGDLS, CDR2 YYNGEE. The V and J ends lost 0 bases and 2 bases, in that order; junction bases with no gene match: 8.

This chain joins TRBV6-5 and TRBJ1-2; TRBD1 agrees at 8 bases. CDR3 size: 15 residues. Germline V gene data show CDR1 as MNHEY and CDR2 as SVGAGI. The V and J ends lost 6 bases and 3 bases, in that order; junction bases with no gene match: 9. The CDR3 here is CASSPRGLVYYGYTF. In DNA, the CDR3 is TGTGCCAGCAGCCCCAGGGGGCTTGTGTACTATGGCTACACCTTC.

V and J are TRBV7-9 and TRBJ2-4, with D hard to call. Trimming removed 5 bases at V and 11 bases at J, with 16 bases between. The germline V gene encodes CDR1 SEHNR and CDR2 FQNEAQ (reference sequence). The CDR3 sequence is 13 residues long. The CDR3 DNA is TGTGCCAGCAGCGGAGCCGGTCGAAGCCTTCAGTACTTC. It translates to CASSGAGRSLQYF. Based on the CDR3 plus reference TRBV7-9 and TRBJ2-4, the full variable domain is DTGVSQNPRHKITKRGQNVTFRCDPISEHNRLYWYRQTLGQGPEFLTYFQNEAQLEKSRLLSDRFSAERPKGSFSTLEIQRTEQGDSAMYLCASSGAGRSLQYFGAGTRLSVL.

In DNA form, the CDR3 reads TGTGCCAGTCGGTTGAGAGGGGCCAACGTCCTGACTTTC. It translates to CASRLRGANVLTF. The V gene is TRBV19, the J gene TRBJ2-6; no definite D call. Trimming took off 8 bases at V and 4 bases at J, with 9 bases between the two ends. Germline loops: CDR1 LNHDA, CDR2 SQIVND (reference sequence). The CDR3 consists of 13 residues.

The V and J genes are TRBV19 and TRBJ2-1; 12 positions match TRBD2. V was clipped by 5 bases and J by 5 bases; unmatched bases: 7. Per germline, CDR1 LNHDA and CDR2 SQIVND (reference sequence). The CDR3 runs to 16 residues. This CDR3 reads CASSARLAGANNEQFF. DNA of the CDR3: TGTGCCAGTAGTGCCCGACTAGCGGGAGCAAACAATGAGCAGTTCTTC.

This chain uses TRBV28 with TRBJ2-1; D may be TRBD2 (6 bases). The germline V gene has CDR1 MDHEN and CDR2 SYDVKM. The CDR3 loop spans 16 amino acids. V was shortened by 3 bases and J by 6 bases, with 18 bases between the two germline ends. The chain's CDR3 is CASSFLAAGNGNEQFF. DNA for the CDR3: TGTGCCAGCAGTTTTCTAGCTGCGGGAAATGGCAATGAGCAGTTCTTC.

The rearrangement uses TRBV10-3 and TRBJ2-4, with D tentatively TRBD1 (7 bases). The CDR3 is made up of 17 amino acids. Per the germline V gene, CDR1 is ENHRY and CDR2 is SYGVKD. V shed 2 bases and J shed 7 bases, with 21 bases lying between them. The CDR3 sequence: CAISERGRGALGNIQYF. The CDR3 bases are TGTGCCATCAGTGAGAGGGGCAGGGGGGCCCTCGGGAACATTCAGTACTTC.

The rearrangement links TRBV9 to TRBJ1-3; no clear D. Trimming removed 8 bases at V and 0 bases at J, with 9 bases between. There are 13 residues in the CDR3. From germline, CDR1 is SGDLS and CDR2 YYNGEE. The CDR3 protein is CASRPSSGNTIYF. In nucleotides, the CDR3 is TGTGCCAGTCGACCTAGCTCTGGAAACACCATATATTTT. Complete variable domain (other parts from reference TRBV9 and TRBJ1-3): DSGVTQTPKHLITATGQRVTLRCSPRSGDLSVYWYQQSLDQGLQFLIQYYNGEERAKGNILERFSAQQFPDLHSELNLSSLELGDSALYFCASRPSSGNTIYFGEGSWLTVV.

About this clone: This same CDR3 is encoded by further DNA sequences in the sample. The chain combines TRBV18 with TRBJ1-2; TRBD1 aligns across 7 bases. Germline V gives CDR1 KGHSH, CDR2 LQKENI. This CDR3 has 13 residues. With 4 bases clipped from V and 4 bases from J, the junction kept 3 bases outside the gene matches. CDR3 sequence: CASSQGAGYGYTF. The DNA of the CDR3 is TGTGCCAGCTCACAGGGGGCGGGCTATGGCTACACCTTC.

The chain employs TRBV2 and TRBJ2-2; no reliable D call. Trimming pared 4 bases from V and 6 bases from J, leaving 6 bases between. CDR1 is SNHLY and CDR2 is FYNNEI in the germline V gene. This CDR3 has 12 residues. CDR3 nucleotide sequence: TGTGCCAGCAGTGCCTACTCCGGGGAGCTGTTTTTT. Its translation is CASSAYSGELFF.

This chain connects TRBV4-2 to TRBJ2-1; 12 bases align to TRBD2. Germline V gene lookup returns CDR1 LGHNA and CDR2 YNFKEQ. The CDR3 is 15 residues long. The junction had 7 bases not matched to a gene; V was cut back by 4 bases and J by 9 bases. The CDR3 DNA follows: TGTGCCAGCAGCCCTACTAGCGGGAGGTTTGGTGAGCAGTTCTTC. Translated, it gives CASSPTSGRFGEQFF.

The rearrangement links TRBV28 to TRBJ2-5; 8 nucleotides agree with TRBD2. CDR1 and CDR2 (germline): MDHEN, SYDVKM. V gave up 6 bases and J gave up 1 base; unmatched junction bases: 16. The CDR3 spans 18 residues. CDR3 protein: CASSSTSGPTWGQETQYF. CDR3 in DNA: TGTGCCAGCAGCTCTACTAGCGGACCAACCTGGGGCCAAGAGACCCAGTACTTC. Full variable domain (missing parts from reference TRBV28 and TRBJ2-5): DVKVTQSSRYLVKRTGEKVFLECVQDMDHENMFWYRQDPGLGLRLIYFSYDVKMKEKGDIPEGYSVSREKKERFSLILESASTNQTSMYLCASSSTSGPTWGQETQYFGPGTRLLVL.

V and J are TRBV4-1 and TRBJ2-1; TRBD2 matches 13 bases. The CDR3 totals 16 residues. V lost 3 bases, J lost 7 bases, and 6 bases stayed unmatched. CDR1 and CDR2 from the germline V gene are MGHRA and YSYEKL. The CDR3 protein is CASSHGGLAGINEQFF. DNA for the CDR3: TGCGCCAGCAGCCATGGGGGACTAGCGGGAATTAATGAGCAGTTCTTC.

The chain joins TRBV10-3 to TRBJ2-7; D not resolved. V shed 3 bases and J shed 3 bases, with 6 bases lying between them. This CDR3 has 12 residues. Germline V gene sequence: CDR1 ENHRY, CDR2 SYGVKD. The CDR3 DNA sequence: TGTGCCATCAGTGACACCCGCTACGAGCAGTACTTC. Translating it yields CAISDTRYEQYF.

This chain links TRBV5-4 with TRBJ2-3; 8 bases map to TRBD2. With V trimmed by 4 bases and J by 0 bases, 7 bases remained unmatched. CDR3 length: 16 amino acids. Germline V gene sequence: CDR1 SGHNT, CDR2 YYREEE (reference sequence). Written as DNA, the CDR3 is TGTGCCAGCAGCGCGGCCGGGACTAGGAGCACAGATACGCAGTATTTT. Amino acid sequence: CASSAAGTRSTDTQYF.

This sequence joins TRBV5-6 and TRBJ2-7; TRBD2 aligns across 7 bases. Germline V CDR1 and CDR2: SGHDT, YYEEEE. With 0 bases clipped from V and 2 bases from J, the junction kept 5 bases outside the gene matches. The CDR3 extends over 15 amino acids. The CDR3 here is CASSLGGSSAYEQYF. The CDR3 region has the DNA TGTGCCAGCAGCTTGGGCGGGAGCTCGGCCTACGAGCAGTACTTC.

This rearrangement joins TRBV27 to TRBJ1-1, with a tentative D call TRBD1 (6 bases). Trimming took off 4 bases at V and 2 bases at J, with 11 bases between the two ends. The germline gives CDR1 MNHEY, CDR2 SMNVEV (reference sequence). The CDR3 length is 14 residues. CDR3 nucleotides: TGTGCCAGCAGTTACTACAGGGATAACACTGAAGCTTTCTTT. Encoded protein: CASSYYRDNTEAFF.

The CDR3 protein is CASSFLGAGLNEKLFF. CDR3 sequence (DNA): TGTGCCAGCAGTTTCTTAGGAGCAGGGCTTAATGAAAAACTGTTTTTT. V is TRBV28 and J is TRBJ1-4; a possible D gene is TRBD1 (5 bases). The V end lost 3 bases, the J end lost 4 bases, and 15 bases lay between the germline ends. Germline-derived CDR1 and CDR2 are MDHEN and SYDVKM. This CDR3 spans 16 amino acids.

The table lists this clone with a few counts. V usage is TRBV10-3 and J usage is TRBJ2-7; D is possibly TRBD2 (5 bases). Germline V gene data show CDR1 as ENHRY and CDR2 as SYGVKD. Trimming pared 10 bases from V and 0 bases from J, leaving 10 bases between. This CDR3 has 12 amino acids. The CDR3 DNA is TGTGCCACCAGCGGCTCCTCCTACGAGCAGTACTTC. Its translation: CATSGSSYEQYF.

The chain has TRBV4-2 and TRBJ2-2, with 9 bases lining up with TRBD1. This CDR3 has 17 residues. With V trimmed by 3 bases and J by 0 bases, 5 bases remained unmatched. CDR1 is LGHNA and CDR2 is YNFKEQ in the germline V gene. The CDR3 reads CASSHPRDRANTGELFF. CDR3 bases: TGTGCCAGCAGCCACCCCCGGGACAGGGCGAACACCGGGGAGCTGTTTTTT.

V usage is TRBV28 and J usage is TRBJ2-7; perhaps D is TRBD1 or TRBD2 (5 bases each). Germline CDR1 and CDR2: MDHEN and SYDVKM. The CDR3 totals 16 residues. Deletions cut 6 bases from V and 3 bases from J, with 21 bases between. The CDR3 bases are TGTGCCAGCAGGTCACCGGGACCCCGCCTGGGCTACGAGCAGTACTTC. Encoded protein: CASRSPGPRLGYEQYF.

To note about this clone: Germline and junction disagree at one end, which may indicate a read error. The rearrangement joins TRBV5-4 to TRBJ2-7; TRBD1 matches 10 bases. The germline CDR1 and CDR2 sequences are SGHNT and YYREEE (reference sequence). The CDR3 has 14 residues. CDR3 protein: CASSKTGGSHEQYF. The CDR3 DNA reads as TGTGCCAGCAGCAAGACAGGGGGCTCCCACGAGCAGTACTTC.

The CDR3 protein is CASNLGGGSNQPQHF. In DNA form, the CDR3 reads TGTGCCAGCAACCTGGGGGGGGGTAGCAATCAGCCCCAGCATTTT. The rearrangement uses TRBV28 and TRBJ1-5; tentative D call: TRBD1 (5 bases). Trimming cost V 7 bases and J 0 bases, with 13 bases left between them. This CDR3 region has 15 residues. Germline loops: CDR1 MDHEN, CDR2 SYDVKM.

The rearrangement uses TRBV11-3 and TRBJ2-7; D gene uncertain. The CDR3 runs 13 residues. The ends were cut back, 1 base at V and 2 bases at J, with 6 bases in the middle. Per germline, CDR1 SGHNT and CDR2 YENEEA. The CDR3 loop is CASSLGSPYEQYF. In DNA, the CDR3 is TGTGCCAGCAGCTTAGGGTCACCCTACGAGCAGTACTTC. Full variable domain (outside the CDR3, taken from reference TRBV11-3 and TRBJ2-7): EAGVVQSPRYKIIEKKQPVAFWCNPISGHNTLYWYLQNLGQGPELLIRYENEEAVDDSQLPKDRFSAERLKGVDSTLKIQPAELGDSAVYLCASSLGSPYEQYFGPGTRLTVT.

CDR3 coding DNA: TGTGCCAGCAGCCTTGGCCTAGCCCGCACCAATGAGCAGTTCTTC. Translation gives CASSLGLARTNEQFF. This chain connects TRBV14 to TRBJ2-1; D is perhaps TRBD2 (5 bases). V gave up 4 bases and J gave up 6 bases, with 16 bases separating them. CDR3 size: 15 residues. Germline loops: CDR1 SGHDN, CDR2 FVKESK.

This chain uses TRBV5-1 with TRBJ2-7; perhaps D is TRBD1 or TRBD2 (7 bases each). Deletions cut 5 bases from V and 0 bases from J, with 21 bases between. The CDR3 has 17 amino acids. CDR1 SGHRS and CDR2 YFSETQ come from the germline V gene. The CDR3 bases are TGCGCCAGCAGACTGGGAGGGGGCGGCGGGCCCTCCTACGAGCAGTACTTC. It specifies CASRLGGGGGPSYEQYF.

The chain employs TRBV30 and TRBJ2-1; unclear D gene. V was cut by 4 bases and J by 4 bases, with 5 bases left in between. The CDR3 totals 11 residues. Germline V gives CDR1 GTSNPN, CDR2 SVGIG (reference sequence). CDR3 region: CAWTIYNEQFF. CDR3 sequence (DNA): TGTGCCTGGACCATTTACAATGAGCAGTTCTTC. Full variable domain (outside the CDR3, taken from reference TRBV30 and TRBJ2-1): SQTIHQWPATLVQPVGSPLSLECTVEGTSNPNLYWYRQAAGRGLQLLFYSVGIGQISSEVPQNLSASRPQDRQFILSSKKLLLSDSGFYLCAWTIYNEQFFGPGTRLTVL.

The chain joins TRBV10-3 to TRBJ1-5; D uncertain. The CDR3 is 16 residues long. Germline V gene data show CDR1 as ENHRY and CDR2 as SYGVKD. V was pared by 4 bases and J by 11 bases, with 24 bases between. This CDR3 reads CAISVTGNFGIRTQHF. The CDR3 coding sequence is TGTGCCATCAGTGTAACCGGGAACTTTGGAATTCGGACCCAGCATTTT.